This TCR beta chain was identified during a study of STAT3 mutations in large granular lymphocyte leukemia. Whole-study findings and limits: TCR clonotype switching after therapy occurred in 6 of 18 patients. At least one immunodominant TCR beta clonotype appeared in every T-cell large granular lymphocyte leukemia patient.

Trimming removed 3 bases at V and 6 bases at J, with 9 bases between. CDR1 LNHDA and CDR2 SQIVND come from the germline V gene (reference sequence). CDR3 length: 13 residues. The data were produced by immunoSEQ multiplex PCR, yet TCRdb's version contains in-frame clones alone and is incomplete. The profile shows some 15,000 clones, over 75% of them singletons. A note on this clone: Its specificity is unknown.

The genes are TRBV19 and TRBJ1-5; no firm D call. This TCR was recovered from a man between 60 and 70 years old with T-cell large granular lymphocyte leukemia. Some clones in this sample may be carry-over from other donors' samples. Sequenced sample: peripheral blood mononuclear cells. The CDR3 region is CASSMLGIQPQHF. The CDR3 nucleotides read TGTGCCAGTAGTATGCTGGGGATTCAGCCCCAGCATTTT.